One and the same sample provided the 19 T cell receptor beta chains below, sequenced in a study of STAT3 mutations in large granular lymphocyte leukemia. Broader study findings: Every T-LGLL patient had at least one immunodominant TCRbeta clonotype.

These TCRs are of unknown antigen specificity. The protocol was immunoSEQ multiplex PCR, while the TCRdb copy is restricted to in-frame clones and leaves out a portion. The sample shows roughly 9,700 clones, nearly 90% of them seen only once. The sequenced sample was peripheral blood mononuclear cells. These receptors were collected from a man between 60 and 75 years old with T-cell large granular lymphocyte leukemia. Some clones in this sample may be carry-over from other donors' samples.

The chain couples TRBV27 to TRBJ2-1, with 11 bases matching TRBD2. The CDR3 is made up of 16 amino acids. J gave up 5 bases and V 5 bases, and 8 bases lay outside the gene matches. Germline CDR1 reads MNHEY; CDR2 reads SMNVEV (reference sequence). CDR3 amino acids: CASSLRGTSGNNEQFF. The CDR3 DNA reads as TGTGCCAGCAGTCTAAGGGGGACTAGCGGCAACAATGAGCAGTTCTTC.

The chain employs TRBV5-1 and TRBJ2-2; 11 bases are a match to TRBD1. The germline V gene encodes CDR1 SGHRS and CDR2 YFSETQ. The CDR3 length is 15 residues. The V gene end was trimmed by 5 bases and the J gene end by 3 bases; junction bases not matched to a gene: 3. The CDR3 DNA follows: TGCGCCAGCAGGTCGGGACAGGGGGACACCGGGGAGCTGTTTTTT. This gives the protein CASRSGQGDTGELFF.

V usage is TRBV7-2 and J usage is TRBJ2-7; TRBD2 matches at 7 bases. CDR1 and CDR2 (germline): SGHTA, FQGNSA. The CDR3 runs 17 residues. V gave up 5 bases and J gave up 0 bases; unmatched junction bases: 13. The CDR3 is CASSGWGGSGNSYEQYF. The CDR3 DNA follows: TGTGCCAGCAGCGGGTGGGGAGGGAGCGGGAACTCCTACGAGCAGTACTTC.

The chain couples TRBV7-2 to TRBJ2-3; D unresolved. Germline loops: CDR1 SGHTA, CDR2 FQGNSA. Deletions cut 5 bases from V and 0 bases from J, with 12 bases between. This CDR3 is 15 amino acids long. The CDR3 is CASSPAGYSTDTQYF. The CDR3 coding sequence is TGTGCCAGCAGCCCGGCAGGATACAGCACAGATACGCAGTATTTT.

This rearrangement joins TRBV27 to TRBJ2-3; D is possibly TRBD1 or TRBD2 (5 bases each). Germline V gene lookup returns CDR1 MNHEY and CDR2 SMNVEV (reference sequence). The CDR3 length is 14 residues. V lost 3 bases to trimming and J lost 5 bases, with 12 bases between them. CDR3 nucleotides: TGTGCCAGCAGTTTGCAGGGAGCGGTAGATACGCAGTATTTT. It codes for CASSLQGAVDTQYF.

The sample holds a few counts of this clone. This sequence joins TRBV27 and TRBJ2-6; a possible D gene is TRBD1 (5 bases). The V and J ends lost 0 bases and 0 bases respectively, with 9 bases between them. CDR1 is MNHEY, CDR2 SMNVEV, per germline (reference sequence). The CDR3 spans 17 residues. The CDR3 loop reads CASSLSWTISGANVLTF. The CDR3 DNA reads as TGTGCCAGCAGTTTATCGTGGACAATCTCTGGGGCCAACGTCCTGACTTTC.

The chain carries TRBV5-1 and TRBJ1-1; D is undetermined. From germline, CDR1 is SGHRS and CDR2 YFSETQ. Trimming removed 0 bases from V and 5 bases from J, with 11 bases in between. The CDR3 covers 14 residues. The CDR3 region is CASSLEDLGTEAFF. Written as DNA, the CDR3 is TGCGCCAGCAGCTTGGAGGATCTGGGGACTGAAGCTTTCTTT.

In this sample, this clone turned up once. This chain connects TRBV2 to TRBJ2-5; a possible D gene is TRBD2 (7 bases). Between the trimmed V and J ends, which lost 6 bases and 4 bases, there was a span of 15 bases. The CDR3 totals 14 residues. The germline CDR1 and CDR2 sequences are SNHLY and FYNNEI. The chain's CDR3 is CASSLEGGGETQYF. The CDR3 region has the DNA TGTGCCAGCAGCCTTGAGGGAGGGGGAGAGACCCAGTACTTC.

This clone occurred once. The V and J genes are TRBV28 and TRBJ1-2; a weak D match, TRBD1 (5 bases). The CDR3 spans 14 residues. Trimming shortened V by 5 bases and J by 8 bases, and 18 bases separated the two germline ends. Per the germline V gene, CDR1 is MDHEN and CDR2 is SYDVKM. The DNA for the CDR3 is TGTGCCAGCAGTCCAGGGTTGGGCCCTATGGGCTACACCTTC. It encodes CASSPGLGPMGYTF.

The chain recombines TRBV12-5 with TRBJ2-7, with 7 bases that match TRBD1. V was pared by 0 bases and J by 3 bases, with 11 bases of the junction left unmatched. CDR1 is LGHNT, CDR2 FRNRAP, per germline. This CDR3 region has 17 residues. Written as DNA, the CDR3 is TGTGCTAGTGGTTTGGTACTAGGTGCTGGGACAGTCTACGAGCAGTACTTC. The encoded protein is CASGLVLGAGTVYEQYF.

The rearrangement links TRBV11-2 to TRBJ2-5; D gene unclear. Germline lookup yields CDR1 SGHAT and CDR2 FQNNGV. CDR3 size: 17 residues. V lost 1 base, J lost 2 bases, and 17 bases lay in between. This CDR3 reads CASSLAPEHRAQETQYF. Here the CDR3 DNA reads TGTGCCAGCAGCTTAGCTCCGGAGCATAGGGCTCAAGAGACCCAGTACTTC.

This chain links TRBV4-3 with TRBJ2-7, with TRBD1 identical over 10 bases. The CDR3 is 15 amino acids. The J segment lost 1 base and the V segment lost 1 base, leaving 1 base of the junction unmatched. The germline V gene encodes CDR1 LGHNA and CDR2 YSLEER. CDR3 nucleotide sequence: TGCGCCAGCAGCCAAGGGACAGGGGGGTCCTACGAGCAGTACTTC. It translates to CASSQGTGGSYEQYF.

The chain recombines TRBV5-1 with TRBJ2-1; tentative D call: TRBD2 (6 bases). Germline loops: CDR1 SGHRS, CDR2 YFSETQ. Trimming pared 0 bases from V and 0 bases from J, leaving 25 bases between. CDR3 length: 21 amino acids. CDR3 nucleotides: TGCGCCAGCAGCTTGGCCCCCCATCCAGGGAGGAGGGGAGGCTCCTACAATGAGCAGTTCTTC. Protein product: CASSLAPHPGRRGGSYNEQFF.

The rearrangement links TRBV5-1 to TRBJ2-5; D perhaps matches TRBD2 (5 bases). The CDR3 consists of 12 residues. Trimming took off 5 bases at V and 1 base at J, with 6 bases between the two ends. Germline lookup yields CDR1 SGHRS and CDR2 YFSETQ. The CDR3 DNA reads as TGCGCCAGCAGGGACTTCCAAGAGACCCAGTACTTC. It specifies CASRDFQETQYF.

This clone appeared a single time. This rearrangement joins TRBV7-2 to TRBJ2-7; 7 bases fit TRBD1. The CDR3 sequence is 14 residues long. Per the germline V gene, CDR1 is SGHTA and CDR2 is FQGNSA. V was pared by 5 bases and J by 2 bases, with 6 bases of the junction left unmatched. CDR3 in DNA: TGTGCCAGCAGCACCAACAGGGGTGCCTACGAGCAGTACTTC. It yields the protein CASSTNRGAYEQYF.

This chain links TRBV6-6 with TRBJ2-3, with 8 bases matching TRBD1. Germline assignment: CDR1 MNHNY and CDR2 SVGAGI (reference sequence). The CDR3 is 14 amino acids. Trimming took 2 bases from V and 6 from J; bases not matched to a gene: 4. The CDR3 region is CASSYRQGADTQYF. CDR3 DNA: TGTGCCAGCAGTTACCGGCAGGGGGCCGATACGCAGTATTTT.

The chain has TRBV30 and TRBJ2-7; weak D call: TRBD2 (5 bases). CDR3 length equals 12 residues. In germline, CDR1 is GTSNPN, CDR2 SVGIG (reference sequence). V lost 5 bases and J 9 bases, leaving 17 bases between the germline ends. This CDR3 is CAWLPGGRVQYF. CDR3 nucleotides: TGTGCCTGGCTGCCTGGAGGTAGAGTGCAGTACTTC.

CDR3 residues: CASSPSNTEAFF. The DNA of the CDR3 is TGTGCCAGCTCACCGTCGAACACTGAAGCTTTCTTT. This rearrangement joins TRBV18 to TRBJ1-1, with D hard to call. The germline V and J ends were trimmed by 3 bases and 1 base, with 3 bases remaining between them. Germline lookup yields CDR1 KGHSH and CDR2 LQKENI. The CDR3 has 12 residues.

The V gene is TRBV9, the J gene TRBJ1-2, with D possibly matching TRBD1 (5 bases). Germline lookup yields CDR1 SGDLS and CDR2 YYNGEE. Trimming removed 1 base from V and 4 bases from J, with 17 bases in between. The CDR3 covers 16 residues. CDR3 bases: TGTGCCAGCAGCGTATCCGCAAGCGGGGGGGTCTATGGCTACACCTTC. This codes for CASSVSASGGVYGYTF.